The text below deals with one TCR beta chain. Authors' analysis steps: Counts of nucleated cells, estimated from reference gene primer amplification, were obtained. Generated by immunoSEQ multiplex PCR, the TCRdb table keeps only in-frame clones and is missing some. Clonal size and the V and J genes are those of that table, whereas D and trimming came from the DNA. This sample has a few hundred thousand clones; about 90% occur once, and the top ten carry 2.5% to 3.5%. Trimming cost V 4 bases and J 4 bases, with 11 bases left between them. The CDR3 has 14 residues. Germline values: CDR1 SEHNR, CDR2 FQNEAQ (reference sequence). The sample belongs to a study of blood T cell repertoires in COVID-19.

The sequence derives from a woman in her twenties or thirties who had recovered from COVID-19. V usage is TRBV7-9 and J usage is TRBJ2-1; D uncertain. Material for sequencing was PBMCs or T cells enriched from blood (not recorded which). The CDR3 here is CASSSSQLYNEQFF. DNA of the CDR3: TGTGCCAGCAGCTCTTCTCAGTTGTACAATGAGCAGTTCTTC.